This T cell receptor (beta chain) was captured in a study of blood T cell repertoires in COVID-19. About the study: Some COVID-19 samples were acute and others convalescent; all came from the United States, Italy and Spain. In each case, the material was cDNA or gDNA derived from T cells, B-cell-depleted T cells, or PBMCs.

Clones were read by immunoSEQ multiplex PCR, and TCRdb kept only the in-frame ones, dropping some. The sample lists 200,000 to 250,000 clones; just under 85% were seen once. V shed 0 bases and J 2 bases; nucleotides not matched to a gene: 6. Germline V gene lookup returns CDR1 MNHEY and CDR2 SMNVEV (reference sequence). The CDR3 runs 17 residues. V usage is TRBV27 and J usage is TRBJ2-1, with 8 bases identical to TRBD2. The source is a woman in her forties or fifties with active or convalescent COVID-19. Sequenced: peripheral blood. This CDR3 is CASSLSASGFAYNEQFF. Here the CDR3 DNA reads TGTGCCAGCAGTTTATCGGCTAGCGGGTTTGCCTACAATGAGCAGTTCTTC.